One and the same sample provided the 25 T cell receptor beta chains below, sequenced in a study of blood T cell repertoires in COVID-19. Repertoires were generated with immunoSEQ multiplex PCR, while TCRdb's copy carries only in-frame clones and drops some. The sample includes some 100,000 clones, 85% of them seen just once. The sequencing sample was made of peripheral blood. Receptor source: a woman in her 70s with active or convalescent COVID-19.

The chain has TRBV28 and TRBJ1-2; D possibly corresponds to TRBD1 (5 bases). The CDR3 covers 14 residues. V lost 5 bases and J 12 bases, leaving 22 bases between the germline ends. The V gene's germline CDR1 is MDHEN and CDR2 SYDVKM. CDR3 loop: CASSGGTVIMIDTF. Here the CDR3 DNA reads TGTGCCAGCAGTGGGGGGACGGTAATTATGATAGACACCTTC.

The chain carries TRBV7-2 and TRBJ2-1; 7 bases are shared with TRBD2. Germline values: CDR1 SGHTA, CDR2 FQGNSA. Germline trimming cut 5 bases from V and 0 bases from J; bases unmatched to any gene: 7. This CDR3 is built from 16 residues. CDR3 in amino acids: CASSTGSGVSYNEQFF. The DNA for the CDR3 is TGTGCCAGCAGCACTGGAAGCGGGGTCTCCTACAATGAGCAGTTCTTC.

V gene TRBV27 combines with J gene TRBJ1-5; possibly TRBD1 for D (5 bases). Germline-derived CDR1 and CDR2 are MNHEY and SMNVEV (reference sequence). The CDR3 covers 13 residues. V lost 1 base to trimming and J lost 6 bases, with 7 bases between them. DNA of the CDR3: TGTGCCAGCAGTTTATTGGGGGGTCAGCCCCAGCATTTT. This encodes CASSLLGGQPQHF.

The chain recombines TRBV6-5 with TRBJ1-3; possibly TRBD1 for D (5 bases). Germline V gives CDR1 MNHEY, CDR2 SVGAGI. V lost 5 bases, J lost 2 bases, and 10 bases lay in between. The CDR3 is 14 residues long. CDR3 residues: CASSQGKPGNTIYF. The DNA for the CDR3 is TGTGCCAGCAGTCAGGGAAAACCTGGAAACACCATATATTTT.

CDR3 residues: CASSQQGNAEAFF. The CDR3, as DNA: TGCGCCAGCAGCCAACAGGGTAACGCTGAAGCTTTCTTT. This sequence joins TRBV4-3 and TRBJ1-1; D is possibly TRBD1 (5 bases). Deletions cut 2 bases from V and 6 bases from J, with 10 bases between. This CDR3 has 13 amino acids. Germline CDR1 reads LGHNA; CDR2 reads YSLEER.

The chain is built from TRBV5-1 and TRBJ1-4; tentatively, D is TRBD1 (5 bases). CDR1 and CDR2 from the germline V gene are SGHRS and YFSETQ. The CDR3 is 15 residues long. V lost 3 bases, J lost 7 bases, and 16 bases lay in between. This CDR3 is CASSSLGGRGEKLFF. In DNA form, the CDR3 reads TGCGCCAGCAGCTCCCTGGGGGGTCGTGGTGAAAAACTGTTTTTT.

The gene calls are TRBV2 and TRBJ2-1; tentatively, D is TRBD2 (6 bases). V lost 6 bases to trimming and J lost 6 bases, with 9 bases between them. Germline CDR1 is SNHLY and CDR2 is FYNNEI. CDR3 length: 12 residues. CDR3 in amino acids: CASRLAGNEQFF. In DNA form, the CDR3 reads TGTGCCAGCAGACTAGCAGGCAATGAGCAGTTCTTC.

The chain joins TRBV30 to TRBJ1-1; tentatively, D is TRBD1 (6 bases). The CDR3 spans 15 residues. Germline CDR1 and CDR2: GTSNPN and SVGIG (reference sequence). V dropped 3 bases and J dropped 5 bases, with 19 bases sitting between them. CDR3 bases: TGTGCCTGGAGGAGAAACAGGGCCTGGGGGACTGAAGCTTTCTTT. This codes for CAWRRNRAWGTEAFF.

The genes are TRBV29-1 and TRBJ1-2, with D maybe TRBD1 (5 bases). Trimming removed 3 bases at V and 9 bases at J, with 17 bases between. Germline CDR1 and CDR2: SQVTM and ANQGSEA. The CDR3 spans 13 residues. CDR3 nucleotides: TGCAGCGTTGAGCGTTCCGGGGGGAAAAGCTACACCTTC. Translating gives CSVERSGGKSYTF.

CDR3 sequence reads: CASSQEPRAANSPLHF. CDR3 DNA: TGCGCCAGCAGCCAAGAGCCCCGAGCCGCCAATTCACCCCTCCACTTT. This rearrangement joins TRBV4-3 to TRBJ1-6; D gene uncertain. The CDR3 runs to 16 residues. Trimming took off 0 bases at V and 7 bases at J, with 13 bases between the two ends. CDR1 and CDR2 from the germline V gene are LGHNA and YSLEER.

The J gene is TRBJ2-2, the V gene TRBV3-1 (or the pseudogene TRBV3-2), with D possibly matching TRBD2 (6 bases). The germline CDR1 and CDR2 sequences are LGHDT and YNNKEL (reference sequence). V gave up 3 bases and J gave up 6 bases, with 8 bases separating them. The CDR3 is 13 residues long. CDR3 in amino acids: CASSHAGSGELFF. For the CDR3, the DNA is TGTGCCAGCAGCCATGCGGGGTCCGGGGAGCTGTTTTTT.

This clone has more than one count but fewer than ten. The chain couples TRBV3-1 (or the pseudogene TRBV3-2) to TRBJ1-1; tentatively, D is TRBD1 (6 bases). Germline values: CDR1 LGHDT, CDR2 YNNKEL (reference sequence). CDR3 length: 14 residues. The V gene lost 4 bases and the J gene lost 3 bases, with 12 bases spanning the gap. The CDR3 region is CASSRQDTDTEAFF. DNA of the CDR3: TGTGCCAGCAGCCGACAGGACACTGACACTGAAGCTTTCTTT.

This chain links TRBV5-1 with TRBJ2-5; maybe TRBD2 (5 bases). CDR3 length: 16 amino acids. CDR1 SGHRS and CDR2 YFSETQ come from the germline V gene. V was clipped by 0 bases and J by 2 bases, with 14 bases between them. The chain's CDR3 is CASSLDPAVSQETQYF. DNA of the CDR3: TGCGCCAGCAGCTTGGACCCAGCGGTCTCTCAAGAGACCCAGTACTTC.

The CDR3 region is CASSFKASGGRKNTGELFF. The CDR3 DNA reads as TGTGCCAGCAGCTTTAAGGCTAGCGGGGGCCGAAAGAACACCGGGGAGCTGTTTTTT. This chain connects TRBV5-6 to TRBJ2-2; 10 bases are shared with TRBD2. CDR1 is SGHDT, CDR2 YYEEEE, per germline. CDR3 length: 19 amino acids. V lost 2 bases, J lost 1 base, and 11 bases stayed unmatched. Supplemented by reference TRBV5-6 and TRBJ2-2, the full variable domain reads DAGVTQSPTHLIKTRGQQVTLRCSPKSGHDTVSWYQQALGQGPQFIFQYYEEEERQRGNFPDRFSGHQFPNYSSELNVNALLLGDSALYLCASSFKASGGRKNTGELFFGEGSRLTVL.

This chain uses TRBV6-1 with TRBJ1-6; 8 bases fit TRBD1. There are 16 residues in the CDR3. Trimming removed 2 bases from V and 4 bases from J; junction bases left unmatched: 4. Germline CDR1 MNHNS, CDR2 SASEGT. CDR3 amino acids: CASSEIGTGYNSPLHF. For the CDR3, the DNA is TGTGCCAGCAGTGAAATTGGGACAGGATATAATTCACCCCTCCACTTT.

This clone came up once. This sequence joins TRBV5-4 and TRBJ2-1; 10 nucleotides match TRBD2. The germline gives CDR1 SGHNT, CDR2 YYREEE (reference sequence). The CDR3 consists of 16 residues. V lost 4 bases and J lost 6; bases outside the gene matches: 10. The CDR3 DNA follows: TGTGCCAGCAGCCCAGGAGCGGGAGGGCAAATCAATGAGCAGTTCTTC. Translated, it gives CASSPGAGGQINEQFF.

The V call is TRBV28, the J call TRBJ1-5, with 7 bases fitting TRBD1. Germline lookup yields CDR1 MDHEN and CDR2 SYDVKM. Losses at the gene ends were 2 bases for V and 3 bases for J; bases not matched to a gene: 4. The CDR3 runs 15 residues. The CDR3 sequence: CASSLGGQFNQPQHF. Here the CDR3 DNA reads TGTGCCAGCAGTTTAGGGGGACAGTTCAATCAGCCCCAGCATTTT. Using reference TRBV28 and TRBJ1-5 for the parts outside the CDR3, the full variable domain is DVKVTQSSRYLVKRTGEKVFLECVQDMDHENMFWYRQDPGLGLRLIYFSYDVKMKEKGDIPEGYSVSREKKERFSLILESASTNQTSMYLCASSLGGQFNQPQHFGDGTRLSIL.

The CDR3: CASSSQTTGRETQYF. The CDR3 region has the DNA TGTGCCAGCAGCTCTCAAACGACAGGGAGAGAGACCCAGTACTTC. V and J are TRBV5-6 and TRBJ2-5, with 7 bases aligning to TRBD1. Germline loops: CDR1 SGHDT, CDR2 YYEEEE. Germline trimming cut 3 bases from V and 4 bases from J; bases unmatched to any gene: 9. The CDR3 is made up of 15 amino acids.

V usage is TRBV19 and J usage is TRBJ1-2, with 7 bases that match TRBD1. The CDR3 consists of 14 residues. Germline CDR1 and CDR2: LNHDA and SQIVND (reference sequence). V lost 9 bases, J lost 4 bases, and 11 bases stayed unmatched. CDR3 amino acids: CASPTGSLSYGYTF. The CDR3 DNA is TGTGCCAGCCCGACAGGGAGCCTCTCCTATGGCTACACCTTC.

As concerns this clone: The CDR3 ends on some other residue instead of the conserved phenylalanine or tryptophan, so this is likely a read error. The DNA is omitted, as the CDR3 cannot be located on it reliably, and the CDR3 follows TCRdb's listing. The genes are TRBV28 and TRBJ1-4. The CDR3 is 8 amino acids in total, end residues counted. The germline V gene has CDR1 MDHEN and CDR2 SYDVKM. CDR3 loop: CASPSLAD.

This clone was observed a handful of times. The DNA for the CDR3 is TGTGCCAGCAGCATACAGGGAAGCGGATCTTATGGCTACACCTTC. It specifies CASSIQGSGSYGYTF. J is TRBJ1-2 and V is TRBV5-6; tentative D call: TRBD1 (6 bases). This CDR3 has 15 residues. The germline V and J ends were trimmed by 4 bases and 5 bases, with 18 bases remaining between them. Germline CDR1 and CDR2: SGHDT and YYEEEE.

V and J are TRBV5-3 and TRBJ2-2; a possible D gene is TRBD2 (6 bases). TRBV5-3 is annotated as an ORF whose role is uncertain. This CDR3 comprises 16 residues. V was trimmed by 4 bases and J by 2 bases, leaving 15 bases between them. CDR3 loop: CARSPGGELNTGELFF. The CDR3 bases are TGTGCCAGAAGCCCCGGAGGGGAACTTAACACCGGGGAGCTGTTTTTT.

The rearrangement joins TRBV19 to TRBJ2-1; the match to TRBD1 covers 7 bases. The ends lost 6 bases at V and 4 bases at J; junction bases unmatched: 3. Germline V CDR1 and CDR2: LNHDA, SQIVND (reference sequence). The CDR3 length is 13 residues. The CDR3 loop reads CASRQDRYNEQFF. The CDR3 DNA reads TGTGCCAGTAGGCAGGACAGGTACAATGAGCAGTTCTTC.

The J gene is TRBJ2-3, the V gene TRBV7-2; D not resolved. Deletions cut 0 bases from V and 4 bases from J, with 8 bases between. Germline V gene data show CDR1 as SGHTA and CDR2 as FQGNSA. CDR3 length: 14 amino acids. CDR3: CASSLATGADTQYF. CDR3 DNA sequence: TGTGCCAGCAGCTTAGCGACGGGTGCAGATACGCAGTATTTT.

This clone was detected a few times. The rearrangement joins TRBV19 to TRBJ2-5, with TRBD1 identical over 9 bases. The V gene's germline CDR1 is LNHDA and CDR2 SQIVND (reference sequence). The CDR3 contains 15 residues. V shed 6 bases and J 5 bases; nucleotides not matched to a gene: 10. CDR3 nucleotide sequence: TGTGCCAGTAGGTCTGGGACAGGGTCTCGGGAGACCCAGTACTTC. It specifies CASRSGTGSRETQYF. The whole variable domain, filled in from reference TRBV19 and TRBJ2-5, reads DGGITQSPKYLFRKEGQNVTLSCEQNLNHDAMYWYRQDPGQGLRLIYYSQIVNDFQKGDIAEGYSVSREKKESFPLTVTSAQKNPTAFYLCASRSGTGSRETQYFGPGTRLLVL.